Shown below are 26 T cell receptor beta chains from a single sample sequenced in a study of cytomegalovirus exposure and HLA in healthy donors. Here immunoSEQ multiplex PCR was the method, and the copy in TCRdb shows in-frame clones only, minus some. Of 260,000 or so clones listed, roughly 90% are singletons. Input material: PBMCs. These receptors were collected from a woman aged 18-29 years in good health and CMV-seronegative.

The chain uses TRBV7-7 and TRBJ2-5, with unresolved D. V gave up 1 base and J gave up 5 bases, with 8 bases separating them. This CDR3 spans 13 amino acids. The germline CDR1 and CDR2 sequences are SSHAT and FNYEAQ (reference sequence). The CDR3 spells CASSLETQETQYF. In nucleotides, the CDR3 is TGTGCCAGCAGCTTAGAGACACAGGAGACCCAGTACTTC.

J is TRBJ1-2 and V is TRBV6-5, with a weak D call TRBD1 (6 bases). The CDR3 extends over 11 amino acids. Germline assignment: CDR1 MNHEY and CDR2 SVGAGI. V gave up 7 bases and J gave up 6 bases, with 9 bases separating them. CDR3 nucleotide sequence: TGTGCCAGCACGCAGGGGCATGGCTACACCTTC. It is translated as CASTQGHGYTF.

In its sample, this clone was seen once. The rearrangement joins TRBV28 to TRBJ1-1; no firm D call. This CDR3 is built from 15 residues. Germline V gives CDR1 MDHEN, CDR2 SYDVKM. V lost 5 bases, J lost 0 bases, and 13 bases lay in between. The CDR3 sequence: CASSPRTPVNTEAFF. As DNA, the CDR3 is TGTGCCAGCAGTCCGAGAACCCCGGTGAACACTGAAGCTTTCTTT.

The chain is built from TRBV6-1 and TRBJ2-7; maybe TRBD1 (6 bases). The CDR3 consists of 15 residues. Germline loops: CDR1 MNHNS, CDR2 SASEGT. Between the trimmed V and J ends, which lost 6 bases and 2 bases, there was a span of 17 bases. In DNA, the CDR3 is TGTGCCAGCAGCCAAAACCGACAGGCCGCCTACGAGCAGTACTTC. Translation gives CASSQNRQAAYEQYF.

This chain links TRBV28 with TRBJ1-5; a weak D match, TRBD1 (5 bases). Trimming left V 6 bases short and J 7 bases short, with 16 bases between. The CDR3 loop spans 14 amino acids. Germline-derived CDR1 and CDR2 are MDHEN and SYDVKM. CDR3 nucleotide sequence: TGTGCCAGCAGCAATACAGGTCTAGGGCAGCCCCAGCATTTT. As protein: CASSNTGLGQPQHF. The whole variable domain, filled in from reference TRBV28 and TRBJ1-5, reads DVKVTQSSRYLVKRTGEKVFLECVQDMDHENMFWYRQDPGLGLRLIYFSYDVKMKEKGDIPEGYSVSREKKERFSLILESASTNQTSMYLCASSNTGLGQPQHFGDGTRLSIL.

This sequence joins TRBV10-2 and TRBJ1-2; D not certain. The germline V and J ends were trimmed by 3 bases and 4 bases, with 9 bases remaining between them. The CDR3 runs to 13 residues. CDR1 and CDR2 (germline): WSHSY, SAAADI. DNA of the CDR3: TGCGCCAGCAGTGATTACCAGATCTATGGCTACACCTTC. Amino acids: CASSDYQIYGYTF.

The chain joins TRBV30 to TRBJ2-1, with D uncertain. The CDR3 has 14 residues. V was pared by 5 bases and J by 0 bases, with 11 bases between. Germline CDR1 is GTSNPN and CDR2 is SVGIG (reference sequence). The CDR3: CAWFPISSYNEQFF. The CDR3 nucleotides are TGTGCCTGGTTCCCTATTAGCTCCTACAATGAGCAGTTCTTC.

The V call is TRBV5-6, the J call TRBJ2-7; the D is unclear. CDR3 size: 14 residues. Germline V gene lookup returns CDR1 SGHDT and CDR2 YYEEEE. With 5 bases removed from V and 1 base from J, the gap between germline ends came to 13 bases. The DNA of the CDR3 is TGTGCCAGCAGTCCTTTCAGAAAGTCCTACGAGCAGTACTTC. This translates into CASSPFRKSYEQYF.

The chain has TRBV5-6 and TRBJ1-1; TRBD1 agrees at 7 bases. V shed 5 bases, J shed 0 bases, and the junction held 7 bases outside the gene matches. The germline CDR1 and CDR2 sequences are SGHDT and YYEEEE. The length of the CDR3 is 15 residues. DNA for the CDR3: TGTGCCAGCAGTTTCGGGACAGCAATGAACACTGAAGCTTTCTTT. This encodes CASSFGTAMNTEAFF.

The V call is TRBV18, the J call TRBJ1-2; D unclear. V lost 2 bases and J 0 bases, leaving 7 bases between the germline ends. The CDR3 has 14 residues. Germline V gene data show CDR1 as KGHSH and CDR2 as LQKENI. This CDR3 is CASSPAPANYGYTF. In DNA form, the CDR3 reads TGTGCCAGCTCACCAGCTCCAGCTAACTATGGCTACACCTTC.

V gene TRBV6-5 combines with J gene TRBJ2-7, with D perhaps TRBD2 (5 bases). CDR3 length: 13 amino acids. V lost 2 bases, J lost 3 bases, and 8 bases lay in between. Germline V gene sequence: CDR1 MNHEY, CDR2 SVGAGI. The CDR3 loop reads CASSYTTSYEQYF. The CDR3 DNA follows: TGTGCCAGCAGTTACACTACTAGCTACGAGCAGTACTTC.

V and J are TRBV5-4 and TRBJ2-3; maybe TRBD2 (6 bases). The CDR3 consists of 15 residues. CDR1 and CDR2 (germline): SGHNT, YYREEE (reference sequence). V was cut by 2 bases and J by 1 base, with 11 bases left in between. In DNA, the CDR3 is TGTGCCAGCAGCTTCCCGGGGGACGGCACAGATACGCAGTATTTT. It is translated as CASSFPGDGTDTQYF.

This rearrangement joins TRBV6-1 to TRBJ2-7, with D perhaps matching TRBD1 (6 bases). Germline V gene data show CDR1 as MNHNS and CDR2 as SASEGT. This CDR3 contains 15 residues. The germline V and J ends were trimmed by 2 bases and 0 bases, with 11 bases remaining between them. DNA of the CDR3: TGTGCCAGCAGTGAACTGCCGACAGGCTCCTACGAGCAGTACTTC. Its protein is CASSELPTGSYEQYF.

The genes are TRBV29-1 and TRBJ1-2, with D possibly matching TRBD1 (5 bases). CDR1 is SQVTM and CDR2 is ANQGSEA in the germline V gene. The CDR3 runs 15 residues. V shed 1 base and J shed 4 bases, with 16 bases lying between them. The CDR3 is CSVEGWKGISYGYTF. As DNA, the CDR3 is TGCAGCGTTGAAGGGTGGAAGGGGATTTCCTATGGCTACACCTTC.

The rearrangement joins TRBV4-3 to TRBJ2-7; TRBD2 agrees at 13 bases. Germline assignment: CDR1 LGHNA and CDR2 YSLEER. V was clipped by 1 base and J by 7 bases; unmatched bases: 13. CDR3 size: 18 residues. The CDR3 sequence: CASSQVIGGTSGALEQYF. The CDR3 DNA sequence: TGCGCCAGCAGCCAAGTAATCGGGGGGACTAGCGGGGCCTTGGAGCAGTACTTC.

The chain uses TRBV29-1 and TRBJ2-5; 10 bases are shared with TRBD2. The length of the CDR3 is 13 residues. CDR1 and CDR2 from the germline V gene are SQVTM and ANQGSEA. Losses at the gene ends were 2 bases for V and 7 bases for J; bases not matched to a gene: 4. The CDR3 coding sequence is TGCAGCGTTGAACTAGCGGGAGTAAGGACCCAGTACTTC. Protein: CSVELAGVRTQYF.

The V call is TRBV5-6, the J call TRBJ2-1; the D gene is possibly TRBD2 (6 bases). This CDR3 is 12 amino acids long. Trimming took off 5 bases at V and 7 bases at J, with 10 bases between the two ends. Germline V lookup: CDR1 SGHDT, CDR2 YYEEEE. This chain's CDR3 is CASSPSGNEQFF. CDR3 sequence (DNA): TGTGCCAGCAGTCCCAGCGGGAATGAGCAGTTCTTC.

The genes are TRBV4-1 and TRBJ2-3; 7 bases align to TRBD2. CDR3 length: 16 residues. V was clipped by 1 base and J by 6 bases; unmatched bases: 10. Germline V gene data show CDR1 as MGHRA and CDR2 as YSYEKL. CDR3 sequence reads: CASSQASAGAMDTQYF. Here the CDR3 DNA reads TGCGCCAGCAGCCAAGCTTCGGCGGGAGCTATGGATACGCAGTATTTT.

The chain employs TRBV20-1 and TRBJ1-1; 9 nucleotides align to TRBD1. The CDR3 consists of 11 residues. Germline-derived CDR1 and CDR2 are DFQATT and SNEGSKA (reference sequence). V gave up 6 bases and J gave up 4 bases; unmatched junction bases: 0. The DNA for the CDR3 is TGCAGTGCGGGACAGGGCACTGAAGCTTTCTTT. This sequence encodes CSAGQGTEAFF.

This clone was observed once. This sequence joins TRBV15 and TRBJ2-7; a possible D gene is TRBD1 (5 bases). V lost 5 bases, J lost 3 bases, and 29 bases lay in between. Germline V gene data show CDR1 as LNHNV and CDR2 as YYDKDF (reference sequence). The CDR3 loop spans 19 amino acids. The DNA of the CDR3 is TGTGCCACCAGCGGATTACCATTGAGAGGACAAGGGGTAAACTACGAGCAGTACTTC. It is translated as CATSGLPLRGQGVNYEQYF.

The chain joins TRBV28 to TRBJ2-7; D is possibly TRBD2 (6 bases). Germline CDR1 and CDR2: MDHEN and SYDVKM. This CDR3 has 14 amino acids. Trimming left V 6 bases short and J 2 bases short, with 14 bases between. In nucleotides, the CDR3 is TGTGCCAGCAGGGAGGGTGGGATCCCCTACGAGCAGTACTTC. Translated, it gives CASREGGIPYEQYF. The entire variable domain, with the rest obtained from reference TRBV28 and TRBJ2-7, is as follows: DVKVTQSSRYLVKRTGEKVFLECVQDMDHENMFWYRQDPGLGLRLIYFSYDVKMKEKGDIPEGYSVSREKKERFSLILESASTNQTSMYLCASREGGIPYEQYFGPGTRLTVT.

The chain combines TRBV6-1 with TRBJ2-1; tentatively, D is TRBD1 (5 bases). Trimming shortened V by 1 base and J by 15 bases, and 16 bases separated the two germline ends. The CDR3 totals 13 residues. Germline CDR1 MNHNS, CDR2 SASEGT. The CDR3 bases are TGTGCCAGCAGTGAAGTCGGTCGCGGTCAGGGGTTCTTC. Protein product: CASSEVGRGQGFF.

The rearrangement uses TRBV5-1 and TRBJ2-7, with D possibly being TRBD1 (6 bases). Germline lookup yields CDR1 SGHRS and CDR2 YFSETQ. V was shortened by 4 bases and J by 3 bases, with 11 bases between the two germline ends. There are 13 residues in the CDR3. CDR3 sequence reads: CASSRDRNYEQYF. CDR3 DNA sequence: TGCGCCAGCAGCAGAGACAGGAACTACGAGCAGTACTTC.

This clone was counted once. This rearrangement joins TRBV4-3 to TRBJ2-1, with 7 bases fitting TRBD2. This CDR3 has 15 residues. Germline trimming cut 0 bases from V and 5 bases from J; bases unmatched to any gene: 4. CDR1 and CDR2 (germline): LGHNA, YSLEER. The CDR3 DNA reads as TGCGCCAGCAGCCAAGAAGGACTAGATAACAATGAGCAGTTCTTC. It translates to CASSQEGLDNNEQFF.

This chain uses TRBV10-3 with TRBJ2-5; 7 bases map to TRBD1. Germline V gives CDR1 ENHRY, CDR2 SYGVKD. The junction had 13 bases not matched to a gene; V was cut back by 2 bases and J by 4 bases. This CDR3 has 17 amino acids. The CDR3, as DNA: TGTGCCATCAGTGAGGGCCGGGTAAGGGACAGCCGAGAGACCCAGTACTTC. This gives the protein CAISEGRVRDSRETQYF.

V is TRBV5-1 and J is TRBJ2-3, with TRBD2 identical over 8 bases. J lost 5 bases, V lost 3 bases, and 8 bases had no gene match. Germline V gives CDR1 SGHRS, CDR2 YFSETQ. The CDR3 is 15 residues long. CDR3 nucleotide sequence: TGCGCCAGCAGCTCCTTCGGGAGGGCCGGAGATACGCAGTATTTT. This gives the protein CASSSFGRAGDTQYF.